Many counts were recorded for the clone carrying this TCR beta chain. Its specificity is not known. This entry is derived from a study of identical twins. Study-level results: Whereas memory repertoires showed no such difference, abundant cord blood beta clonotypes carried fewer insertions.

In TCRdb, the 5' RACE reads were re-called with MiXCR into one record per CDR3 protein. The sample includes approximately 620,000 distinct CDR3 sequences, 8.5% to 9.5% of them seen just once. Per the germline V gene, CDR1 is DFQATT and CDR2 is SNEGSKA (reference sequence). This CDR3 is 14 amino acids long. With 3 bases clipped from V and 6 bases from J, the junction kept 7 bases outside the gene matches. These data were also reused for a study on yellow fever vaccine responses in identical twins.

The chain links TRBV20-1 to TRBJ2-1; 8 bases align to TRBD2. Sequencing used PBMCs. The clonotype was recovered from a woman under 30 in good health. The CDR3 DNA sequence: TGCAGTGCTAGCCGTCCCAGCGGGGGCAATGAGCAGTTCTTC. Translation gives CSASRPSGGNEQFF.